This T cell receptor beta chain is from a study of blood T cells in healthy people across ages. Findings of the study overall: Researchers said unsorted PBMCs prevented a conclusive naive versus antigen-experienced comparison. Fewer expanded clones and more diversity marked long-lived versus aged donors.

Germline V gives CDR1 MDHEN, CDR2 SYDVKM. V was pared by 1 base and J by 7 bases, with 14 bases between. The CDR3 runs to 15 residues. Donors gave about 9.3 milliliters of peripheral blood apiece. This clonotype was detected only a few times. Its antigen is currently unknown. A sample-barcoded 5' primer and a J-beta primer mix were used in a second PCR of roughly 6 to 11 cycles. Each of the cDNA molecules was tagged by a template-switch adaptor with 12 random nucleotides. A single record per CDR3 protein comes from TCRdb applying MiXCR to the 5' RACE reads. In the table there are over 300,000 distinct CDR3 sequences, 45% to 60% of which are singletons.

This clonotype was sampled from a man in his fifties or sixties in good health. The chain employs TRBV28 and TRBJ2-4; maybe TRBD2 (5 bases). The sequenced sample was blood. In DNA form, the CDR3 reads TGTGCCAGCAGTTTATCGGACTCCCGCCCGAACATTCAGTACTTC. This translates into CASSLSDSRPNIQYF.